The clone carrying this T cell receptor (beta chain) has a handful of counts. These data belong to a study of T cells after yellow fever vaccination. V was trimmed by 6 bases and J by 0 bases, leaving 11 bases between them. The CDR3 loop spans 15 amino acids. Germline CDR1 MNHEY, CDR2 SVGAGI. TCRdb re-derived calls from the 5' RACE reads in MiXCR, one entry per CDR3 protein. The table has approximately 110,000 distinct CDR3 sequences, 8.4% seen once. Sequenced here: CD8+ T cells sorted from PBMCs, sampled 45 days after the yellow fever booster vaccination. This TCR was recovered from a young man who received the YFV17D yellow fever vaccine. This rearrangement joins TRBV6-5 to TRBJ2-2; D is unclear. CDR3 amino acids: CASSTVRPNTGELFF. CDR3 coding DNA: TGTGCCAGCAGCACCGTTCGGCCGAACACCGGGGAGCTGTTTTTT.